One sample yielded the 9 T cell receptor beta chains listed below, sequenced in a study of radiation and T cells in renal cell carcinoma. The table came from immunoSEQ multiplex PCR; TCRdb's copy has only in-frame clones and leaves some out. The sample has 150,000 or so clones, roughly nine tenths seen once. As to time point: blood 4 weeks post-SBRT, at nephrectomy. Treatment reported: 15 Gy SBRT to primary tumor, nephrectomy 4 weeks later. The material sequenced was blood, taken from a patient whose treatment included radiotherapy and nephrectomy. The receptor set was obtained from a woman aged 45-65 years with renal cell carcinoma.

The genes are TRBV11-3 and TRBJ2-7, with D perhaps TRBD1 or TRBD2 (6 bases each). In germline, CDR1 is SGHNT, CDR2 YENEEA. The CDR3 contains 14 residues. Trimming removed 4 bases from V and 2 bases from J, with 12 bases in between. Here the CDR3 reads CASSSAGGPYEQYF. Here the CDR3 DNA reads TGTGCCAGCAGCTCCGCTGGGGGGCCCTACGAGCAGTACTTC.

CDR3 amino acids: CASSPLLHFEQFF. As DNA, the CDR3 is TGTGCCAGCAGCCCCCTACTTCACTTTGAGCAGTTCTTC. The V gene is TRBV7-2, the J gene TRBJ2-1, with unresolved D. Deletions cut 5 bases from V and 9 bases from J, with 14 bases between. CDR3 length: 13 amino acids. CDR1 and CDR2 (germline): SGHTA, FQGNSA.

The chain combines TRBV14 with TRBJ2-7, with 7 bases matching TRBD2. CDR3 length: 15 amino acids. Germline V gene data show CDR1 as SGHDN and CDR2 as FVKESK. V lost 2 bases and J lost 4; bases outside the gene matches: 8. CDR3 amino acids: CASSQSSGEFYEQYF. CDR3 coding DNA: TGTGCCAGCAGCCAATCGAGCGGGGAATTTTACGAGCAGTACTTC.

The chain employs TRBV4-1 and TRBJ2-7; perhaps TRBD2 as D (6 bases). This CDR3 region has 16 residues. Trimming stripped 1 base from V and 3 bases from J, with 16 bases between. The germline CDR1 and CDR2 sequences are MGHRA and YSYEKL. The CDR3 spells CASSQAGRDGLYEQYF. CDR3 coding DNA: TGCGCCAGCAGCCAAGCCGGGCGGGACGGACTCTACGAGCAGTACTTC.

J is TRBJ2-7 and V is TRBV6-6, with D uncertain. Trimming removed 6 bases at V and 0 bases at J, with 6 bases between. The CDR3 contains 12 residues. Germline CDR1 MNHNY, CDR2 SVGAGI (reference sequence). CDR3 residues: CASSPNSYEQYF. The DNA for the CDR3 is TGTGCCAGCAGCCCTAACTCCTACGAGCAGTACTTC.

The V gene is TRBV7-9, the J gene TRBJ1-5; D is uncertain. The CDR3 consists of 16 residues. V lost 4 bases to trimming and J lost 3 bases, with 16 bases between them. Germline CDR1 is SEHNR and CDR2 is FQNEAQ (reference sequence). CDR3 protein: CASSWNSGPINQPQHF. CDR3 DNA: TGTGCCAGCAGCTGGAACTCCGGGCCAATCAATCAGCCCCAGCATTTT.

The genes are TRBV6-1 and TRBJ2-1, with D perhaps matching TRBD1 (5 bases). CDR1 is MNHNS, CDR2 SASEGT, per germline. The ends were cut back, 5 bases at V and 7 bases at J, with 6 bases in the middle. CDR3 length: 11 amino acids. CDR3 in amino acids: CASSQGNEQFF. The CDR3 nucleotides read TGTGCCAGCAGTCAGGGTAATGAGCAGTTCTTC.

V is TRBV7-9 and J is TRBJ2-3; D perhaps matches TRBD1 (5 bases). Germline-derived CDR1 and CDR2 are SEHNR and FQNEAQ (reference sequence). The CDR3 length is 14 residues. The V end was cut by 5 bases, the J end by 4 bases, with 13 bases between. The CDR3 DNA reads as TGTGCCAGCAGCGCCTCGCTAGGGGCAGATACGCAGTATTTT. It codes for CASSASLGADTQYF.

The rearrangement links TRBV6-5 to TRBJ2-7, with 7 positions matching TRBD1. Germline values: CDR1 MNHEY, CDR2 SVGAGI. This CDR3 is 14 amino acids long. Trimming removed 2 bases from V and 4 bases from J; junction bases left unmatched: 5. CDR3 in DNA: TGTGCCAGCAGTTACACAGGGGAGTGGTACGAGCAGTACTTC. This encodes CASSYTGEWYEQYF.